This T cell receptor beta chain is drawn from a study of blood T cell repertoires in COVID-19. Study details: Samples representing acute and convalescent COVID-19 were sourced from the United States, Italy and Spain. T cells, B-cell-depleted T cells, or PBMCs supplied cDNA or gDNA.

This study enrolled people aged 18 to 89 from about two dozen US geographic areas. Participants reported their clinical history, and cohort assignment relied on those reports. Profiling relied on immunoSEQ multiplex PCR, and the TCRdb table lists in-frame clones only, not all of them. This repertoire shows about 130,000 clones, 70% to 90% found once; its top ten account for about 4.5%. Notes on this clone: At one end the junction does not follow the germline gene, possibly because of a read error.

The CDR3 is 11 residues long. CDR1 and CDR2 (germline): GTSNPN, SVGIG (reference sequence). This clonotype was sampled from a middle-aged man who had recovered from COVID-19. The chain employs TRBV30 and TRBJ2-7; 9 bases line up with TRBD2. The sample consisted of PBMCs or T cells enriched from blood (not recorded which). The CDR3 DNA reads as TGTGCCTGGAGTGTTTTAGCGGGAGCAGGTTTC. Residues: CAWSVLAGAGF.